These 16 T cell receptor beta chains share one sample of origin, sequenced in a study of blood T cell repertoires in COVID-19. Generated by immunoSEQ multiplex PCR, the TCRdb table keeps only in-frame clones and is missing some. The data contain around 120,000 clones, about 80% of them singletons. Sequencing input: peripheral blood. The receptors were gathered from a man between 65 and 85 years old with active or convalescent COVID-19.

This clone was counted only a few times. The chain employs TRBV28 and TRBJ2-7; D may be TRBD1 (5 bases). The ends were cut back, 9 bases at V and 7 bases at J, with 16 bases in the middle. The CDR3 is 12 residues long. Per germline, CDR1 MDHEN and CDR2 SYDVKM. The CDR3 reads CASPGPLGEQYF. The CDR3 nucleotides are TGTGCCAGTCCAGGGCCACTGGGAGAGCAGTACTTC.

This clone was observed once. The chain employs TRBV4-1 and TRBJ2-2; possible D gene TRBD2, 5 bases. Germline V gene data show CDR1 as MGHRA and CDR2 as YSYEKL. V lost 2 bases and J lost 0, with 13 bases in between. The CDR3 runs 17 residues. The chain's CDR3 is CASSQIGGIANTGELFF. As DNA, the CDR3 is TGCGCCAGCAGCCAAATAGGAGGAATCGCGAACACCGGGGAGCTGTTTTTT.

The chain has TRBV20-1 and TRBJ2-5; D might be TRBD2 (5 bases). Germline V gene sequence: CDR1 DFQATT, CDR2 SNEGSKA (reference sequence). This CDR3 is built from 12 residues. Trimming cost V 3 bases and J 4 bases, with 9 bases left between them. CDR3 region: CSASSEGETQYF. For the CDR3, the DNA is TGCAGTGCTAGTAGTGAGGGAGAGACCCAGTACTTC.

V gene TRBV11-2 combines with J gene TRBJ2-1, with a weak D call TRBD1 (5 bases). The germline V gene encodes CDR1 SGHAT and CDR2 FQNNGV. Trimming left V 1 base short and J 7 bases short, with 11 bases between. The length of the CDR3 is 14 residues. In DNA, the CDR3 is TGTGCCAGCAGCTTAGCGGCAGGGATGAATGAGCAGTTCTTC. Translating it yields CASSLAAGMNEQFF.

In nucleotides, the CDR3 is TGTGCCAGCAGTTCCTCTAGCGGGATAAGCACAGATACGCAGTATTTT. Translating it yields CASSSSSGISTDTQYF. The chain employs TRBV6-5 and TRBJ2-3, with 9 bases matching TRBD2. V lost 4 bases, J lost 0 bases, and 5 bases stayed unmatched. Germline V gene lookup returns CDR1 MNHEY and CDR2 SVGAGI. The CDR3 contains 16 residues.

This clone was detected a few times. The chain has TRBV2 and TRBJ1-2; 7 nucleotides match TRBD1. Trimming took 6 bases from V and 2 from J; bases not matched to a gene: 6. The CDR3 totals 14 residues. Germline CDR1 SNHLY, CDR2 FYNNEI. The CDR3 DNA follows: TGTGCCAGCAGGTCCGGGACAGCAAACTATGGCTACACCTTC. It is translated as CASRSGTANYGYTF.

The chain carries TRBV6-1 and TRBJ1-1, with D hard to call. The CDR3 length is 13 residues. From germline, CDR1 is MNHNS and CDR2 SASEGT. V was shortened by 2 bases and J by 10 bases, with 14 bases between the two germline ends. The chain's CDR3 is CASSESGLNPAFF. In DNA form, the CDR3 reads TGTGCCAGCAGTGAATCAGGACTAAACCCAGCTTTCTTT.

The chain carries TRBV5-1 and TRBJ2-3, with D possibly being TRBD2 (6 bases). This CDR3 is 14 amino acids long. V was clipped by 3 bases and J by 6 bases, with 14 bases between them. Germline V gene data show CDR1 as SGHRS and CDR2 as YFSETQ. In nucleotides, the CDR3 is TGCGCCAGCAGCTCAGGAGGGTTACCGGATACGCAGTATTTT. It yields the protein CASSSGGLPDTQYF.

This chain joins TRBV19 and TRBJ1-6, with TRBD1 matching over 7 bases. There are 14 residues in the CDR3. Germline V gene sequence: CDR1 LNHDA, CDR2 SQIVND (reference sequence). J was trimmed by 5 bases and V by 10 bases; bases with no gene match: 8. This chain's CDR3 is CATTRDSHNSPLHF. CDR3 in DNA: TGTGCCACCACCAGGGACAGCCATAATTCACCCCTCCACTTT.

The chain combines TRBV18 with TRBJ1-2; 8 bases agree with TRBD1. Germline values: CDR1 KGHSH, CDR2 LQKENI. The CDR3 extends over 13 amino acids. With V trimmed by 2 bases and J by 8 bases, 4 bases remained unmatched. The CDR3 nucleotides are TGTGCCAGCTCACCATCGACAGGGGACGGCTACACCTTC. Translated, it gives CASSPSTGDGYTF. The full variable domain, its missing parts supplied by reference TRBV18 and TRBJ1-2, is NAGVMQNPRHLVRRRGQEARLRCSPMKGHSHVYWYRQLPEEGLKFMVYLQKENIIDESGMPKERFSAEFPKEGPSILRIQQVVRGDSAAYFCASSPSTGDGYTFGSGTRLTVV.

V is TRBV29-1 and J is TRBJ2-7, with D unresolved. Germline V gene data show CDR1 as SQVTM and CDR2 as ANQGSEA. The V end was cut by 7 bases, the J end by 6 bases, with 22 bases between. The CDR3 length is 14 residues. The CDR3 sequence is CSAAAAVGSVEQYF. In nucleotides, the CDR3 is TGCAGCGCTGCGGCAGCAGTGGGTTCGGTCGAGCAGTACTTC.

This clone was seen a single time. The chain combines TRBV30 with TRBJ1-3; D is possibly TRBD1 (5 bases). V lost 5 bases to trimming and J lost 1 base, with 15 bases between them. Germline assignment: CDR1 GTSNPN and CDR2 SVGIG (reference sequence). This CDR3 has 15 residues. The CDR3 bases are TGTGCCTGGCGATCCCCGGGGGTTTCTGGAAACACCATATATTTT. Translating gives CAWRSPGVSGNTIYF.

V gene TRBV11-2 combines with J gene TRBJ1-2; 9 positions agree with TRBD1. From germline, CDR1 is SGHAT and CDR2 FQNNGV. The CDR3 covers 15 residues. V was pared by 1 base and J by 6 bases, with 6 bases of the junction left unmatched. The CDR3 spells CASSLAPTGGNGYTF. In nucleotides, the CDR3 is TGTGCCAGCAGCTTAGCCCCGACAGGGGGGAATGGCTACACCTTC.

This clone occurred once. CDR3 in amino acids: CAISEDNRGLRNTIYF. CDR3 coding DNA: TGTGCCATCAGTGAGGACAATAGGGGGCTCAGAAACACCATATATTTT. V usage is TRBV10-3 and J usage is TRBJ1-3; 7 nucleotides agree with TRBD1. This CDR3 region has 16 residues. Germline V CDR1 and CDR2: ENHRY, SYGVKD. J gave up 5 bases and V 2 bases, and 9 bases lay outside the gene matches.

The rearrangement uses TRBV7-9 and TRBJ2-7, with TRBD1 identical over 10 bases. V was clipped by 4 bases and J by 1 base; unmatched bases: 10. The CDR3 extends over 17 amino acids. Germline V gene sequence: CDR1 SEHNR, CDR2 FQNEAQ (reference sequence). This chain's CDR3 is CASSYTGTGVRSYEQYF. Here the CDR3 DNA reads TGTGCCAGCAGCTACACCGGGACAGGGGTAAGATCCTACGAGCAGTACTTC.

This clone showed up just a few times. The chain joins TRBV19 to TRBJ2-2; D is unclear. In germline, CDR1 is LNHDA, CDR2 SQIVND (reference sequence). V was shortened by 3 bases and J by 4 bases, with 12 bases between the two germline ends. There are 15 residues in the CDR3. Here the CDR3 reads CASSIRKPGTGELFF. The CDR3 nucleotides are TGTGCCAGTAGTATTCGGAAACCGGGCACCGGGGAGCTGTTTTTT.